This is a list of T cell receptor beta chains from one sample in a study of beta chain features in type 1 diabetes. Clones were read by immunoSEQ multiplex PCR, and TCRdb kept only the in-frame ones, dropping some. This table has about 250,000 clones, around an eighth appearing once. The sequencing input was naive CD4+ T cells from blood. These receptors all stem from a woman between 35 and 50 years old in good health. Both conserved end residues are part of each CDR3. A D gene is named only where the DNA matches it firmly. Clone size is shown for a subset of rows, as once, few, many or a class of expanded clone.

d_call j_call clone_size v_call cdr3_nt cdr3_aa
TRBD1 TRBJ2-7 NA TRBV6-5 TGTGCCAGCAGTCGGCAGACAGGGGGGGCCTACGAGCAGTACTTC CASSRQTGGAYEQYF
TRBD2 TRBJ2-3 few TRBV2 TGTGCCAGCAGTGATGAAGCGGGGGGTACAGATACGCAGTATTTT CASSDEAGGTDTQYF
TRBD2 TRBJ2-1 NA TRBV6-1 TGTGCCAGCCCAAGGACTAGCGGGGGGGTCAATGAGCAGTTCTTC CASPRTSGGVNEQFF
TRBD1 TRBJ2-5 few TRBV19 TGTGCCAGTAGTATGTTGGGGACAGGGGGTAAAGAGACCCAGTACTTC CASSMLGTGGKETQYF
NA TRBJ1-6 few TRBV5-6 TGTGCCAGCTCTCGACAGCGTAATTCACCCCTCCACTTT CASSRQRNSPLHF
TRBD2 TRBJ2-6 NA TRBV2 TGTGCCAGCTGGGGGGGAATCTCTGGGGCCAACGTCCTGACTTTC CASWGGISGANVLTF
NA TRBJ1-5 few TRBV10-3 TGTGCCATCAGTGAGGGAGCACCCCAGGGGAAGCCCCAGCATTTT CAISEGAPQGKPQHF
TRBD1 TRBJ1-2 NA TRBV7-9 TGTGCCAGCAGCCCCGGGACAGGGGCGTACGGCTACACCTTC CASSPGTGAYGYTF
NA TRBJ2-7 NA TRBV5-1 TGCGCCTACAGCCGCCCCTATTCATTCTACGAGCAGTACTTC CAYSRPYSFYEQYF
TRBD1 TRBJ2-3 few TRBV5-1 TGCGCCAGCAGGGGACAGGGGAGAATCACAGATACGCAGTATTTT CASRGQGRITDTQYF
NA TRBJ2-5 NA TRBV5-1 TGCGCCAGCAGCTTGACTCCTGCAGGGGTAGGAGAGACCCAGTACTTC CASSLTPAGVGETQYF
TRBD1 TRBJ2-1 NA TRBV5-6 TGTGCCAGCAGCTCTTTAGGGACAGACAATGAGCAGTTCTTC CASSSLGTDNEQFF
NA TRBJ1-5 NA TRBV4-1 TGCGCCAGCAGCCAAGAAGGGGGTCCTGGCAATCAGCCCCAGCATTTT CASSQEGGPGNQPQHF
TRBD1 TRBJ2-5 few TRBV14 TGTGCCAGCAGCGTCGGGACAGGGGGCATGGAGACCCAGTACTTC CASSVGTGGMETQYF
TRBD1 TRBJ1-1 NA TRBV7-9 TGTGCCAGCAGCCGGACAGGGGTGAACACTGAAGCTTTCTTT CASSRTGVNTEAFF
NA TRBJ2-3 NA TRBV18 TGTGCCAGCTCACCGCTCCCCGACTCGGCCGGAGCCACAGATACGCAGTATTTT CASSPLPDSAGATDTQYF
TRBD2 TRBJ2-1 few TRBV7-2 TGTGCCAGCAGCTCCGACCTCGGACGGGGGAGGGAGTTCTTC CASSSDLGRGREFF
NA TRBJ1-4 few TRBV28 TGTGCCAGCAGTCCAGGACAAGGGCCAGAAAAACTGTTTTTT CASSPGQGPEKLFF
TRBD1 TRBJ1-5 few TRBV5-1 TGCGCCAGCAGCTCGGGACAGGGTAGTGGCCAGCCCCAGCATTTT CASSSGQGSGQPQHF
TRBD1 TRBJ2-7 few TRBV7-2 TGTGCCAGCAGCGCGGATGGACAGGGCTCCTACGAGCAGTACTTC CASSADGQGSYEQYF
NA TRBJ1-5 NA TRBV2 TGTGCCAGCAGTGATCGCTTTTGGAACAGGGAAACTAGCAATCAGCCCCAGCATTTT CASSDRFWNRETSNQPQHF
NA TRBJ1-1 NA TRBV7-2 TGTGCCAGCTTAGGACAACTGAACACTGAAGCTTTCTTT CASLGQLNTEAFF
NA TRBJ1-6 few TRBV2 TGTGCCACCTATTGGGCACCAAATTCACCCCTCCACTTT CATYWAPNSPLHF
NA TRBJ1-5 NA TRBV4-1 TGCGCCAGCAGCCAAGACACGAACAGGGTAGGCAATCAGCCCCAGCATTTT CASSQDTNRVGNQPQHF
NA TRBJ1-1 few TRBV18 TGTGCCAGCTCACCACCACGGGGTAAGGCTTTCTTT CASSPPRGKAFF
TRBD2 TRBJ2-7 NA TRBV2 TGTGCCAGCTCGTCGGTTTCCGGACTAGGAGGCTCGGGCGAGCAGTACTTC CASSSVSGLGGSGEQYF
NA TRBJ2-7 NA TRBV11-2 TGTGCCAGCAGCTTCCCCCGACAGGCCGCCTACGAGCAGTACTTC CASSFPRQAAYEQYF
TRBD1 TRBJ2-3 NA TRBV2 TGTGCCAGCGCAGGGACAGCCTTTTCAGATACGCAGTATTTT CASAGTAFSDTQYF
NA TRBJ1-4 NA TRBV4-3 TGCGCCAGCAGCTCCGGTGCATCGTCGTTGGAAAAACTGTTTTTT CASSSGASSLEKLFF
TRBD1 TRBJ2-7 NA TRBV11-2 TGTGCCAGCAGCTTATCGACAGGGAATTTCAACGAGCAGTACTTC CASSLSTGNFNEQYF
NA TRBJ1-1 NA TRBV19 TGTGCCAGTAGTATAGACAGGGGCGCTGAAGCTTTCTTT CASSIDRGAEAFF
NA TRBJ1-3 few TRBV25-1 TGTGCCAGCAGTGAATACGGTAGTCAAACCTCTGGAAACACCATATATTTT CASSEYGSQTSGNTIYF
TRBD1 TRBJ1-4 NA TRBV7-9 TGTGCCAGCAGCCCGAGGGACAGGGGAGAAAATGAAAAACTGTTTTTT CASSPRDRGENEKLFF
TRBD2 TRBJ2-1 few TRBV2 TGTGCCAGCAGCCGACTAGCGGGGGCGGTTTATGAGCAGTTCTTC CASSRLAGAVYEQFF
TRBD1 TRBJ1-2 few TRBV10-3 TGTGCCATCAGTCAAGGACAGGGGTCATGGGGCTACACCTTC CAISQGQGSWGYTF
NA TRBJ2-3 NA TRBV11-2 TGTGCCAGCAGCTTCAACAGGATCCCCACAGATACGCAGTATTTT CASSFNRIPTDTQYF
TRBD2 TRBJ2-2 few TRBV7-9 TGTGCCAGCAGCTTTGACGGTTTAGCGGGTCCCTTACTCACCGGGGAGCTGTTTTTT CASSFDGLAGPLLTGELFF
TRBD2 TRBJ2-1 NA TRBV9 TGTGCCAGCAGCGTAGGTTGGCGGGGGGGCAATGAGCAGTTCTTC CASSVGWRGGNEQFF
TRBD1 TRBJ2-2 few TRBV19 TGTGCCAGTGCCGGGACAGCAAGAGGCGGGGAGCTGTTTTTT CASAGTARGGELFF
NA TRBJ1-2 once TRBV7-2 TGTGCCAGCAGCCGACAAAACCTACAGGGTTACTATGGCTACACCTTC CASSRQNLQGYYGYTF
TRBD2 TRBJ2-3 NA TRBV10-3 TGTGCCATCAGTGAGGCGAGCGGGGGGGCCGATACGCAGTATTTT CAISEASGGADTQYF
TRBD1 TRBJ2-7 NA TRBV7-2 TGTGCCAGCAGCGGGCAAACTGGGACAGGTGGCGGCGAGCAGTACTTC CASSGQTGTGGGEQYF
TRBD1 TRBJ1-5 NA TRBV19 TGTGCCATTGGGGACAGGGTCGGTCAGCCCCAGCATTTT CAIGDRVGQPQHF
TRBD2 TRBJ2-3 NA TRBV11-2 TGTGCCAGCAGACGCCCGGGACTAGGGACAGATACGCAGTATTTT CASRRPGLGTDTQYF
NA TRBJ2-3 NA TRBV5-4 TGTGCCAGCAGCCCGGGGGGCTCGACTAGCACAGATACGCAGTATTTT CASSPGGSTSTDTQYF
NA TRBJ1-6 few TRBV6-6 TGTGCCAGCAGAACGGGGGAGGGTCGATCACCCCTCCACTTT CASRTGEGRSPLHF
NA TRBJ1-4 NA TRBV15 TGTGCCACCAGCCCCCGTAATGAAAAACTGTTTTTT CATSPRNEKLFF
NA TRBJ2-5 many TRBV29-1 TGCAGCGGATCTATCTTTATCGGCCAAGAGACCCAGTACTTC CSGSIFIGQETQYF
NA TRBJ1-5 few TRBV2 TGTGCCAGCAGTGAAGATGGTGGGAGGAGGCCCCAGCATTTT CASSEDGGRRPQHF
TRBD2 TRBJ2-5 NA TRBV5-8 TGTGCCAGCAGCCGACTAGCGGGGGGTCGAGAGACCCAGTACTTC CASSRLAGGRETQYF